A selection of T cell receptor beta chains follows, all from one sample in a study of cytomegalovirus exposure and HLA in healthy donors. The assay was immunoSEQ multiplex PCR, and TCRdb's table has in-frame clones only and misses some. The repertoire includes approximately 41,000 clones, 90% to 95% of them detected once, and around 3.4% sits in the top ten. The sample taken for sequencing was PBMCs. The receptors stem from a man between 18 and 35 years old in good health and CMV-seronegative. The CDR3 runs from the conserved cysteine through the conserved F or W. Each record gives: clone size, D gene, V gene, J gene, CDR3 DNA, CDR3 protein. D genes are given only for firm matches. Clone size appears in some rows only: once, few, many, or a class for an expanded clone.

NA	TRBD2	TRBV6-5	TRBJ2-1	TGTGCCAGCGGACTAGCGGGGATCAATGAGCAGTTCTTC	CASGLAGINEQFF
NA	NA	TRBV2	TRBJ2-1	TGTACCAGCGGAAGGGACTTAGACAATGAGCAGTTCTTC	CTSGRDLDNEQFF
NA	NA	TRBV6-1	TRBJ1-2	TGTGCCAGCAGTGAGCTGGACAATCCTAACTATGGCTACACCTTC	CASSELDNPNYGYTF
NA	TRBD1	TRBV9	TRBJ2-7	TGTGCCAGCAGCGTAGCAGGGGGCGGCTACGAGCAGTACTTC	CASSVAGGGYEQYF
NA	TRBD2	TRBV7-2	TRBJ2-5	TGTGCCAGCAGCACAGATCTAGCGGGGGGGCAAGAGACCCAGTACTTC	CASSTDLAGGQETQYF
NA	TRBD2	TRBV5-4	TRBJ2-3	TGTGCCAGCAGCCCGGGGGGGGATTCCCCCAGGAATACGCAGTATTTT	CASSPGGDSPRNTQYF
NA	NA	TRBV28	TRBJ2-7	TGTGCCAGCAGTACACCGCCGTTCGAGCAGTACTTC	CASSTPPFEQYF
NA	TRBD1	TRBV5-3	TRBJ1-1	TGTGCCAGCAGCTACGAAAGCAGGGGGGAAGCTTTCTTT	CASSYESRGEAFF
NA	NA	TRBV7-8	TRBJ1-1	TGTGCCAGCAGCTTAGGGGACTTGGGTACTGAAGCTTTCTTT	CASSLGDLGTEAFF
NA	TRBD2	TRBV7-3	TRBJ2-5	TGTGCCAGCAGCTTGATCGGACTAGCGGGAGAGACCCAGTACTTC	CASSLIGLAGETQYF
NA	TRBD1	TRBV7-9	TRBJ1-3	TGTGCCAGCAGCATCACAGGGGGCCAATCTGGAAACACCATATATTTT	CASSITGGQSGNTIYF
NA	NA	TRBV29-1	TRBJ2-5	TGCAGCGTTGAAACAGACCAAGAGACCCAGTACTTC	CSVETDQETQYF
once	TRBD2	TRBV27	TRBJ2-5	TGTGCCAGCAGCCAACCCGGGACTAGAGGCCCAGAGACCCAGTACTTC	CASSQPGTRGPETQYF
NA	NA	TRBV5-4	TRBJ2-2	TGTGCCACTCCGGGGGACGGGACAGCGAACACCGGGGAGCTGTTTTTT	CATPGDGTANTGELFF
NA	NA	TRBV7-9	TRBJ1-1	TGTGCCAGCAGCTCTCAGGGGATATCTGAAGCTTTCTTT	CASSSQGISEAFF
NA	TRBD2	TRBV28	TRBJ2-7	TGTGCCAGCAGCCTTCCCATGCGGGAGGGGTCCTACGAGCAGTACTTC	CASSLPMREGSYEQYF
NA	NA	TRBV18	TRBJ1-2	TGTGCCAGCTCACCGGCAACAAACTATGGCTACACCTTC	CASSPATNYGYTF
NA	TRBD1	TRBV5-1	TRBJ2-7	TGCGCCAGCAGCTTTAGGGACAGTAATTCAAAAACGACTTACTACGAGCAGTACTTC	CASSFRDSNSKTTYYEQYF
once	NA	TRBV30	TRBJ1-6	TGTGCCTGGAGGCCGGGAACAGGGAATTCACCCCTCCACTTT	CAWRPGTGNSPLHF
NA	TRBD1	TRBV5-1	TRBJ2-3	TGCGCCAGCAGCTCATCGACAGGGGTCAGCACAGATACGCAGTATTTT	CASSSSTGVSTDTQYF
NA	NA	TRBV18	TRBJ1-1	TGTGCCAGCTCACCCCCTAATGGGTTGAGGGCTTTCTTT	CASSPPNGLRAFF
once	NA	TRBV7-9	TRBJ1-4	TGTGTAGGACAGTCTGATGAAAAACTGTTTTTT	CVGQSDEKLFF
NA	NA	TRBV6-1	TRBJ2-7	TGTGCCAGCAGTGAAGAAGTAGCAGGGTACAGATGCGAGCAGTACTTC	CASSEEVAGYRCEQYF
NA	NA	TRBV2	TRBJ1-3	TGTGCCAGCAGCGCGGGAAACACCATATATTTT	CASSAGNTIYF
NA	NA	TRBV2	TRBJ1-2	TGTGCCAGCAGTGAAGGGCCGGGCAGGGACTATGGCTACACCTTC	CASSEGPGRDYGYTF
NA	NA	TRBV23-1	TRBJ2-5	TGCGCCAGCAAGACAACAGGGTCGGAGACCCAGTACTTC	CASKTTGSETQYF
NA	TRBD2	TRBV30	TRBJ2-5	TGTGCCTGGGGCCAACTAGCGGGGGTTCAAGAGACCCAGTACTTC	CAWGQLAGVQETQYF
NA	TRBD2	TRBV9	TRBJ2-1	TGTGCCAGCAGCGTAGCATTAGCGGGGGGCAAGTTGTACAATGAGCAGTTCTTC	CASSVALAGGKLYNEQFF
NA	TRBD1	TRBV7-9	TRBJ2-7	TGTGCCAGCAGCTTAGGGGTAGGGGGCGCGGGTTTGCAGTACTTC	CASSLGVGGAGLQYF
NA	NA	TRBV27	TRBJ2-5	TGTGCCAGCAGTTCTCCAGACAGGCAAGAGACCCAGTACTTC	CASSSPDRQETQYF
NA	NA	TRBV5-6	TRBJ2-7	TGTGCCAGCAGCCCTGAACTAGGAACCTACGAGCAGTACTTC	CASSPELGTYEQYF
NA	NA	TRBV27	TRBJ1-2	TGTGCCAGCAGTTTTACTGGGACACTTAACTATGGCTACACCTTC	CASSFTGTLNYGYTF
NA	TRBD2	TRBV10-3	TRBJ2-1	TGTGCCATCATGGGCAGCGGGAGTCACCATGAGCAGTTCTTC	CAIMGSGSHHEQFF
NA	NA	TRBV7-9	TRBJ2-3	TGTGCCAGCAGTTGGCGGCTTGGGTCTAGCACAGATACGCAGTATTTT	CASSWRLGSSTDTQYF
NA	NA	TRBV19	TRBJ1-5	TGTGCCAGTAGTACCTTGGGCAGGGCGAGCAATCAGCCCCAGCATTTT	CASSTLGRASNQPQHF
NA	NA	TRBV19	TRBJ2-7	TGTGCCAGTAGTTTGTCCGGGACAACTTCCTACGAGCAGTACTTC	CASSLSGTTSYEQYF
NA	TRBD1	TRBV10-3	TRBJ2-2	TGTGCCATCAGTGTATCACAGGGGGACACCGGGGAGCTGTTTTTT	CAISVSQGDTGELFF
NA	TRBD2	TRBV11-1	TRBJ2-1	TGTGCCAGCAGCTTCAGCGGGATCTACAATGAGCAGTTCTTC	CASSFSGIYNEQFF